The 18 T cell receptor beta chains reported below all come from one sample, sequenced in a study of blood T cell repertoires in COVID-19. The method was immunoSEQ multiplex PCR; TCRdb's version includes in-frame clones alone and lacks a portion of them. Of about 97,000 clones in the sample, approximately 84% were seen once. The sequenced sample was peripheral blood. These receptors originate from a man aged 70-80 years with acute or convalescent COVID-19.

This clone was seen only a few times. The CDR3 loop is CASSPSGLAHEQFF. The CDR3 bases are TGTGCCAGCAGCCCAAGCGGACTAGCCCATGAGCAGTTCTTC. The chain is built from TRBV3-1 (or the pseudogene TRBV3-2) and TRBJ2-1; 8 bases map to TRBD2. This CDR3 is built from 14 residues. V shed 4 bases, J shed 8 bases, and the junction held 7 bases outside the gene matches. Looked up from germline, CDR1 is LGHDT and CDR2 is YNNKEL (reference sequence).

The V and J genes are TRBV11-2 and TRBJ2-7; 8 bases are shared with TRBD1. Germline CDR1 is SGHAT and CDR2 is FQNNGV. The CDR3 has 13 residues. V gave up 5 bases and J gave up 6 bases; unmatched junction bases: 6. The CDR3 sequence: CASSADRDGEQYF. CDR3 coding DNA: TGTGCCAGCAGCGCGGACAGGGACGGCGAGCAGTACTTC.

The chain uses TRBV3-1 (or the pseudogene TRBV3-2) and TRBJ2-5, with D perhaps matching TRBD2 (5 bases). This CDR3 contains 15 residues. In germline, CDR1 is LGHDT, CDR2 YNNKEL (reference sequence). The V end lost 1 base, the J end lost 5 bases, and 14 bases lay between the germline ends. The CDR3 DNA reads as TGTGCCAGCAGCCAAGGTCCCGGCGGGCTGGAGACCCAGTACTTC. This codes for CASSQGPGGLETQYF.

The CDR3 sequence is CASSDTGVVTDTQYF. CDR3 coding DNA: TGTGCCAGCAGCGATACAGGGGTGGTGACAGATACGCAGTATTTT. The rearrangement uses TRBV5-4 and TRBJ2-3; 7 positions agree with TRBD1. V dropped 4 bases and J dropped 3; count of bases not matched to a gene: 8. The CDR3 contains 15 residues. Germline loops: CDR1 SGHNT, CDR2 YYREEE (reference sequence).

This clone was recorded only once. The gene calls are TRBV29-1 and TRBJ2-1, with TRBD2 identical over 9 bases. The junction had 5 bases not matched to a gene; V was cut back by 0 bases and J by 2 bases. This CDR3 has 16 amino acids. The germline gives CDR1 SQVTM, CDR2 ANQGSEA. The CDR3 DNA sequence: TGCAGCGTTGAAGACACCAGCGGGGGGCCCTACAATGAGCAGTTCTTC. Encoded protein: CSVEDTSGGPYNEQFF.

CDR3 in DNA: TGCGCCAGCAGCCCAGGACAGGGCCGCACCGGGGAGCTGTTTTTT. Translated, it gives CASSPGQGRTGELFF. The chain carries TRBV5-1 and TRBJ2-2, with 8 bases matching TRBD1. With V trimmed by 4 bases and J by 4 bases, 6 bases remained unmatched. In germline, CDR1 is SGHRS, CDR2 YFSETQ. The CDR3 is made up of 15 amino acids.

This chain uses TRBV15 with TRBJ2-1; TRBD2 aligns across 10 bases. The CDR3 runs 18 residues. The ends lost 1 base at V and 3 bases at J; junction bases unmatched: 9. From germline, CDR1 is LNHNV and CDR2 YYDKDF (reference sequence). CDR3 DNA sequence: TGTGCCACCAGCAGAGGAGGGAGCGGGAGGGCCTACTACAATGAGCAGTTCTTC. Translating it yields CATSRGGSGRAYYNEQFF.

V and J are TRBV28 and TRBJ1-1; 7 bases fit TRBD1. The germline gives CDR1 MDHEN, CDR2 SYDVKM. The V gene end was trimmed by 4 bases and the J gene end by 0 bases; junction bases not matched to a gene: 5. The CDR3 extends over 15 amino acids. CDR3 amino acids: CASSSGTAMNTEAFF. DNA for the CDR3: TGTGCCAGCAGTTCCGGGACAGCCATGAACACTGAAGCTTTCTTT.

The V and J genes are TRBV7-2 and TRBJ2-7; D gene uncertain. The V end lost 3 bases, the J end lost 5 bases, and 5 bases lay between the germline ends. CDR3 length equals 11 residues. Germline loops: CDR1 SGHTA, CDR2 FQGNSA. Here the CDR3 reads CASSLKHEQYF. In nucleotides, the CDR3 is TGTGCCAGCAGCTTGAAGCACGAGCAGTACTTC.

The chain combines TRBV5-1 with TRBJ1-2, with D maybe TRBD1 (6 bases). Per the germline V gene, CDR1 is SGHRS and CDR2 is YFSETQ. The CDR3 sequence is 15 residues long. The V end was cut by 2 bases, the J end by 5 bases, with 16 bases between. CDR3: CASSFSAGAGYGYTF. CDR3 bases: TGCGCCAGCAGCTTTAGTGCAGGGGCCGGTTATGGCTACACCTTC.

The rearrangement joins TRBV27 to TRBJ1-1; D uncertain. V dropped 5 bases and J dropped 4 bases, with 17 bases sitting between them. Looked up from germline, CDR1 is MNHEY and CDR2 is SMNVEV (reference sequence). The CDR3 runs 15 residues. The CDR3 sequence: CASSPRGDPPTEAFF. The CDR3 bases are TGTGCCAGCAGTCCCCGCGGGGATCCCCCCACTGAAGCTTTCTTT.

The chain uses TRBV2 and TRBJ1-2; TRBD1 agrees at 8 bases. This CDR3 is 14 amino acids long. The germline gives CDR1 SNHLY, CDR2 FYNNEI. Losses at the gene ends were 6 bases for V and 3 bases for J; bases not matched to a gene: 6. CDR3 protein: CASRRTGTDYGYTF. CDR3 bases: TGTGCCAGCAGACGGACAGGGACGGACTATGGCTACACCTTC.

This clone occurred a few times. The chain joins TRBV30 to TRBJ1-5, with a possible D match to TRBD1 (6 bases). CDR3 length: 15 amino acids. The V end was cut by 3 bases, the J end by 5 bases, with 17 bases between. Germline CDR1 and CDR2: GTSNPN and SVGIG (reference sequence). The CDR3 is CAWSEGGRRYQPQHF. CDR3 bases: TGTGCCTGGAGCGAGGGGGGGCGCCGATATCAGCCCCAGCATTTT.

J is TRBJ1-1 and V is TRBV14; weak D call: TRBD1 (6 bases). CDR3 length: 17 residues. Germline V gene data show CDR1 as SGHDN and CDR2 as FVKESK. The V end lost 4 bases, the J end lost 4 bases, and 22 bases lay between the germline ends. CDR3 protein: CASSPTLSGGASTEAFF. The DNA for the CDR3 is TGTGCCAGCAGCCCAACCCTATCCGGGGGGGCAAGCACTGAAGCTTTCTTT. Complete variable domain (other parts from reference TRBV14 and TRBJ1-1): EAGVTQFPSHSVIEKGQTVTLRCDPISGHDNLYWYRRVMGKEIKFLLHFVKESKQDESGMPNNRFLAERTGGTYSTLKVQPAELEDSGVYFCASSPTLSGGASTEAFFGQGTRLTVV.

The rearrangement joins TRBV11-3 to TRBJ2-2, with TRBD2 identical over 7 bases. V dropped 4 bases and J dropped 4; count of bases not matched to a gene: 3. Germline V gives CDR1 SGHNT, CDR2 YENEEA. There are 14 residues in the CDR3. CDR3 protein: CASSSTGGTGELFF. The CDR3 nucleotides are TGTGCCAGCAGCTCAACGGGAGGCACCGGGGAGCTGTTTTTT.

The V and J genes are TRBV11-2 and TRBJ2-7; 12 bases align to TRBD1. The germline CDR1 and CDR2 sequences are SGHAT and FQNNGV. The CDR3 is 15 amino acids. V trimming: 5 bases; J trimming: 5 bases; junction bases outside the gene matches: 7. CDR3 bases: TGTGCCAGCAGCCTGGGGACAGGGGGCTTGGACGAGCAGTACTTC. Its translation: CASSLGTGGLDEQYF.

This clone appeared a few times. This CDR3 reads CASSQGVSSYNSPLHF. The CDR3 DNA is TGTGCCAGCAGCCAAGGCGTGAGCTCCTATAATTCACCCCTCCACTTT. The chain couples TRBV3-1 (or the pseudogene TRBV3-2) to TRBJ1-6; D is unresolved. Germline CDR1 is LGHDT and CDR2 is YNNKEL (reference sequence). CDR3 length equals 16 residues. The V and J ends lost 1 base and 0 bases respectively, with 7 bases between them.

This sequence joins TRBV15 and TRBJ2-3; possibly TRBD1 for D (5 bases). This CDR3 has 17 residues. Germline CDR1 reads LNHNV; CDR2 reads YYDKDF (reference sequence). The V end was cut by 4 bases, the J end by 0 bases, with 17 bases between. The CDR3 sequence: CATSIGRGSFSTDTQYF. In DNA form, the CDR3 reads TGTGCCACCAGCATCGGAAGGGGTTCCTTTAGCACAGATACGCAGTATTTT.